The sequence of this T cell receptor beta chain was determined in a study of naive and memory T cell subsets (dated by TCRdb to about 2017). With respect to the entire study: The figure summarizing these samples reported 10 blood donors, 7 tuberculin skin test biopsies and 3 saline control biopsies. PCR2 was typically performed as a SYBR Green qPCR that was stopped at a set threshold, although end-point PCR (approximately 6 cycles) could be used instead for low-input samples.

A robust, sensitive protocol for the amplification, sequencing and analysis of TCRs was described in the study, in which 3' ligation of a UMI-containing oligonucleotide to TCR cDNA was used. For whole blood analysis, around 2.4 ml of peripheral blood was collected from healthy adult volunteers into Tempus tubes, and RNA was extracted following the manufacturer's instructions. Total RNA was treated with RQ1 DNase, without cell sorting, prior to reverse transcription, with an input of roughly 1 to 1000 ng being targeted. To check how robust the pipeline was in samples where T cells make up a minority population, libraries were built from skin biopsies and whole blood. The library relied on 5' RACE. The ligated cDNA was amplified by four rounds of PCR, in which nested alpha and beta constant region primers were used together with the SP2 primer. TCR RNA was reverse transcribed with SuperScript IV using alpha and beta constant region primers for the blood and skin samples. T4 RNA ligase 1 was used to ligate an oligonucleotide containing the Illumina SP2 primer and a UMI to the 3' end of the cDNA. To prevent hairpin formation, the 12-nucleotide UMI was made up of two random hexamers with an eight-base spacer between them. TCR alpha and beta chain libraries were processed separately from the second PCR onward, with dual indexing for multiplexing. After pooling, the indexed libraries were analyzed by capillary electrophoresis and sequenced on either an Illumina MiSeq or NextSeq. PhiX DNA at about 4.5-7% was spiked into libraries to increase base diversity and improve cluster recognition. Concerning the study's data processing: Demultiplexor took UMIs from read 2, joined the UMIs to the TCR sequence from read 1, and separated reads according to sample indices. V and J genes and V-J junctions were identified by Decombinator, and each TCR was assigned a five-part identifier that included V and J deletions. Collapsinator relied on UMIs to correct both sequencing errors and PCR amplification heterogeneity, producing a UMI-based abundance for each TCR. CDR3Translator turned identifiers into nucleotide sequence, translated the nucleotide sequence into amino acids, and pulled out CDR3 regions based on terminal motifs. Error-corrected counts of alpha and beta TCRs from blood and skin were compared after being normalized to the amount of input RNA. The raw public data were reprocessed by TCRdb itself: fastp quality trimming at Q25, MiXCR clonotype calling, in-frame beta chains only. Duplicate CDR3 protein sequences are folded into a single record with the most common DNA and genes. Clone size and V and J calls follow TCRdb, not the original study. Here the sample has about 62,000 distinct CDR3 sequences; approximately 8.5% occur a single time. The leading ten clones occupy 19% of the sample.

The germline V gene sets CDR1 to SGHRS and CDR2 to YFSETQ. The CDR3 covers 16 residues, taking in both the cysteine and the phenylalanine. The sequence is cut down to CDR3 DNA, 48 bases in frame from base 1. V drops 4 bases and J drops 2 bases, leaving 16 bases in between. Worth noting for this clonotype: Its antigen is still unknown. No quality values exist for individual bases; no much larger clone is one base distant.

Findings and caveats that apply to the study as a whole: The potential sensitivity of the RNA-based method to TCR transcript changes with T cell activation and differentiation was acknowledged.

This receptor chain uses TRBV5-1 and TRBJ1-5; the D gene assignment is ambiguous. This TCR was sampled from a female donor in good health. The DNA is TGCGCCAGCAGCCCCGAGACGGGGAACGGCAATCAGCCCCAGCATTTT. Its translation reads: CASSPETGNGNQPQHF.